This T cell receptor beta chain was profiled in a study of cytomegalovirus exposure and HLA in healthy donors. Comments on this clone: Its antigen is not identified.

Donors came from a validation cohort of some 110 subjects, distinct from the first 666-subject cohort. Study-level points and caveats: In the 130 or so validation repertoires, 85% to 95% of cluster scores exceeded 0, per a later analysis. The listing of approximately 160 TCR beta chains classed them as cytomegalovirus-associated. Published work reported that the classifier diagnosed cytomegalovirus status with high specificity and sensitivity.

Data came from immunoSEQ multiplex PCR; TCRdb stores just in-frame clones and leaves some out. The sample lists approximately 270,000 clones; around 90% were seen once. The sequence came from a woman in her late teens or twenties in good health and CMV-seronegative. The material sequenced was PBMCs.

In DNA, the CDR3 is TGTGCCAGCAGCTTGCGGGGACTAACCCAAGAGACCCAGTACTTC. This codes for CASSLRGLTQETQYF. The V and J genes are TRBV5-4 and TRBJ2-5, with 7 bases that match TRBD2. The CDR3 length is 15 residues. CDR1 is SGHNT and CDR2 is YYREEE in the germline V gene (reference sequence). Trimming removed 1 base from V and 1 base from J; junction bases left unmatched: 4.